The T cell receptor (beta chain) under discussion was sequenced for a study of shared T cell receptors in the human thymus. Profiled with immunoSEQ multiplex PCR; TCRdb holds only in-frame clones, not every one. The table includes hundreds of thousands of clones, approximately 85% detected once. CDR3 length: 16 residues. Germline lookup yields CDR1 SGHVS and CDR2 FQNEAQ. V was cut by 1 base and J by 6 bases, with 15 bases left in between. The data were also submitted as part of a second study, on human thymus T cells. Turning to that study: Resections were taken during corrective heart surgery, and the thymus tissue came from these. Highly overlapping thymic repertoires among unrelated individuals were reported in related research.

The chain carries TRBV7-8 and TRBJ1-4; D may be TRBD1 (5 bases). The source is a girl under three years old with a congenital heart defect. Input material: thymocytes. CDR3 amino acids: CASSLVYRSGDEKLFF. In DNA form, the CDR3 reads TGTGCCAGCAGCTTAGTTTATCGGTCGGGGGATGAAAAACTGTTTTTT.